This T cell receptor beta chain was observed in a study of CD8 T cells in ankylosing spondylitis (dated by TCRdb to between 2016 and 2019). Describing the broader study: The study set out to find disease-linked TCR variants by profiling T cell receptor beta repertoires in ankylosing spondylitis patients and healthy donors. The whole study cohort included 95 to 130 healthy donors and roughly 24 ankylosing spondylitis patients. Samples of peripheral blood were taken, and for ankylosing spondylitis patients, synovial fluid was collected as well.

Summary of the overall study and its limitations: According to the report, matched synovial fluid samples from ankylosing spondylitis patients were significantly enriched for the disease-linked clones. A TCR beta motif of about 8 highly homologous amino acid variants appeared characteristic of blood from ankylosing spondylitis patients. Some of the motif variants had been reported before in the synovial fluid and blood of reactive arthritis patients, a finding that suggests common disease-initiation mechanisms. A CD8+ phenotype was shown by the disease-linked clones, which were found at relatively low frequencies in peripheral blood.

This clonotype has just a few counts. The antigen this receptor binds is unknown. Base qualities were left out, and no much larger clone turns up one base away. V is cut by 4 bases and J by 5 bases, and the space between the germline ends is 15 bases. From the cysteine up to the phenylalanine, the CDR3 has a length of 15 residues. The only DNA kept is the CDR3, 45 bases in frame from the first base. According to the germline V gene (reference sequence), CDR1 reads LGHDT and CDR2 reads YNNKEL. Sequencing was carried out with an Illumina HiSeq 2500. Quantitative 5'-RACE with molecular barcodes was used to prepare TCR beta libraries. Processing in the source paper ran as follows. Disease-linked TCR variants were identified with a new computational method built on a probabilistic model of VDJ rearrangement. TCRdb reanalyzed the raw reads on its own, using fastp at Q25 for trimming and MiXCR for clone calling, and kept in-frame beta chains. When rows share a CDR3 protein, they turn into one entry using the most common DNA and genes. The V and J calls reflect TCRdb's pipeline rather than the authors' work. The sample table contains some 92,000 distinct CDR3 sequences; only one count was recorded for roughly 27% of them. The leading ten clones occupy around 59% of the sample.

Sequenced sample: blood, either unsorted or a sorted T cell fraction (not recorded which). This receptor was identified in a male donor with ankylosing spondylitis or in good health (not recorded which). The chain is encoded by TRBV3-1 joined to TRBJ2-4; no D gene can be assigned with confidence. The DNA reads as follows: TGTGCCAGCAGCCTGGAAGGCGTGGAACAAAACATTCAGTACTTC. The translation is CASSLEGVEQNIQYF. The variable domain in full, with residues beyond the CDR3 obtained from the reference TRBV3-1 and TRBJ2-4 genes, is DTAVSQTPKYLVTQMGNDKSIKCEQNLGHDTMYWYKQDSKKFLKIMFSYNNKELIINETVPNRFSPKSPDKAHLNLHINSLELGDSAVYFCASSLEGVEQNIQYFGAGTRLSVL.